This T cell receptor (beta chain) was profiled in a study of T cell responses to AZD1222 COVID-19 vaccine (dated by TCRdb to the early 2020s). Regarding the complete study: A total of over 230 trial participants underwent TCR sequencing, of whom some 200 had received two doses of AZD1222 and about 25 had received two doses of the MenACWY control vaccine. Enrollment into the trials was organized by age into subgroups of 18-55, 56-69 and 70-plus years, and those subgroups contained roughly 150, 30 and 60 TCR-sequenced participants, respectively. Beyond this particular receptor, the publication reports: A significant rise in spike-specific TCR breadth and depth was observed after two AZD1222 doses relative to day 0 and relative to MenACWY recipients. Nearly half of unique spike-specific TCRs reportedly recognized epitopes outside regions mutated in the B.1.351 and B.1.1.7 variants. Because no samples from the day 14 peak response were available, repertoires could be characterized only after the peak T cell response. The whole spike protein was spanned by vaccine-associated CD4 TCRs, and dominant responses were seen in regions 160-218 and 743-854. In the small 56-69-year group, the increase in depth fell short of significance, most likely because of low power. Most participants were white British and females outnumbered males, and the authors suggested that clonal diversity may have been underestimated. Conclusions about previously exposed vaccinees are limited, since just 5 to 7 AZD1222 recipients were seropositive for SARS-CoV-2 at baseline.

As to this clone: Its antigen remains undetermined. Base qualities are not at hand, and no much larger clone is one base apart.

What the time point label conveys for this sample: about 28 days (+/-7) after the second vaccine dose. The treatment or condition label here, explained by the study, means: meningococcal conjugate vaccine given as trial control. Vaccinee samples were obtained from the UK trials COV001 and COV002, which included a single-blind randomized controlled phase 2/3 trial of AZD1222 (ChAdOx1 nCoV-19) in healthy adults. Trial participant PBMC samples were collected at day 0 and day 28 after the second dose for TCRbeta chain sequencing. The germline V gene sets CDR1 to MDHEN and CDR2 to SYDVKM. Taken from cysteine to phenylalanine, the CDR3 has 15 residues. Just the 45-base CDR3 DNA is kept, in frame starting at base 1. Trimmed from V: 6 bases; trimmed from J: 2 bases; junction bases lacking a gene match: 9. The CDR3 regions of human TCRbeta chains were analyzed by immunosequencing. Concerning the study's data processing: TCRs in the repertoires were compared against a reference library of SARS-CoV-2-specific TCRs that had been generated with the MIRA antigen-specificity platform. Breadth meant the fraction of unique TCRs that were SARS-CoV-2-associated, whereas depth meant the fraction of total T cells that were SARS-CoV-2-associated. Using the MIRA data, every spike-specific TCR was mapped to the spike region that the TCR reacted to and assigned to either a CD4 or a CD8 class. Log10-transformed breadth and depth values were compared by one-way ANOVA with Sidak's multiple comparisons tests. Held by TCRdb, this immuneACCESS table contains in-frame sequences only and omits some clones. Under half of the omission traces to an unresolved V gene where checked; the cause of the rest is unknown. The V and J calls and clone size were taken over from that table, and D and trimming were inferred from the DNA. The sample has some 170,000 clones on record, 85% to 90% of them singletons. The top ten clones comprise more than 3.5% of the sample.

In this chain, TRBV28 is recombined with TRBJ2-7, with 8 bases matching TRBD2. The sequencing used peripheral blood, collected 28 days after the second dose of the MenACWY control vaccine. This sequence originates from an adult who received the MenACWY meningococcal vaccine as a control. The nucleotide sequence reads as follows: TGTGCCAGCAGCCGCGGGAGGCCCAGTCCCTACGAGCAGTACTTC. The resulting protein is CASSRGRPSPYEQYF.